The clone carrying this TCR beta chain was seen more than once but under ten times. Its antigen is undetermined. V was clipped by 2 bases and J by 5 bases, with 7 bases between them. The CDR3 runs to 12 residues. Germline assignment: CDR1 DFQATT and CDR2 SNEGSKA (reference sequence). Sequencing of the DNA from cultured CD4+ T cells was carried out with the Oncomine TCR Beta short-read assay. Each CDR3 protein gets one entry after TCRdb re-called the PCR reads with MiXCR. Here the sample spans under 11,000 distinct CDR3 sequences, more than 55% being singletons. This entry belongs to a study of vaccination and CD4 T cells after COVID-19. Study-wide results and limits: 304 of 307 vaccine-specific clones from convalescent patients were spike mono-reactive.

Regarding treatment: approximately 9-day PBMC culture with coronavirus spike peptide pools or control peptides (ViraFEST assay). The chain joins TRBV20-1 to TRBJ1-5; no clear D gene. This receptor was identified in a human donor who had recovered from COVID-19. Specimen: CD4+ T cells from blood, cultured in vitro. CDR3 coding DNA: TGCAGTGCTAGACCCTTTGATCAGCCCCAGCATTTT. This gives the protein CSARPFDQPQHF.